Here is one TCR beta chain with its context. Its antigen specificity is not known. No much larger clonotype is one base removed from it; base qualities were not supplied. The cohort consisted of 600 to 700 healthy bone marrow donors. All cohort members were sampled while nominally healthy, although unrecorded immune exposures were likely present. The donor was CMV seropositive and belonged to the group of more than 250 seropositive cohort members. A peripheral blood sample was provided by each donor, and peripheral blood mononuclear cells were used for TCR beta sequencing. The Qiagen DNeasy Blood Extraction Kit was used to extract genomic DNA from the blood cell samples. Receptors were amplified or captured by the immunoSEQ multiplex PCR assay. The multiplex PCR relied on a mix of 60 forward primers for TCR Vbeta segments and 13 reverse primers for TCR Jbeta segments. The CDR3 region of rearranged TCR beta genes was amplified from genomic DNA by a multiplex PCR assay. Amplified TCR beta libraries were sequenced as 87-base-pair reads on the Illumina HiSeq System. The authors' analysis ran thus. In a later analysis, roughly 80 million unique TCR beta chains were counted across the 690 or so repertoires, and around 10 million of these chains were shared by at least two donors. A nearest-neighbor algorithm error-corrected the raw reads and collapsed the reads into unique sequences, merging closely related sequences to remove PCR and sequencing errors. Alignment of CDR3 sequences to IMGT reference sequences was used to assign V, D and J gene segments. Each retained sequence needed at least a six-nucleotide match to both a V gene segment and a J gene segment. Rearrangements were classified as productive when the CDR3 lacked stop codons and remained in frame with V and J, and all other rearrangements were classified as non-productive. Following IMGT convention, CDR3 was defined as the stretch from the second conserved V-encoded cysteine up to the conserved J-encoded phenylalanine. In an earlier analysis of roughly 580 of the donors, sequences lacking an unambiguous match to a single V gene segment were excluded. An earlier analysis of 550 to 650 of the donors classified V segments as functional when productive rearrangements were above 56.7% and as segregating when the standard deviation between donors was above 5%. A statistical classification framework was developed to diagnose cytomegalovirus status using the catalog of TCR beta chain sequences. In a later analysis, V and J genes were assigned by comparing TCR nucleotide sequences against IMGT/GENE-DB human TR gene sequences. In a later analysis, CDR3 sequences and most-parsimonious VDJ recombination scenarios were assigned using the TCRdist pipeline. In a later analysis, every TCR beta chain was defined by the combination of its CDR3 amino acid sequence and its V-gene family, and reads without a unique V-gene family were dropped. A later analysis removed 450 to 600 highly shared, low-generation-probability nucleotide sequences to deal with suspected cross-contamination and a sequencing artifact. In a later analysis, a clonal expansion index for each public chain was calculated from normalized within-repertoire ranks of inferred template counts. In a later analysis, generation probabilities were computed with a VDJ recombination model fitted to out-of-frame rearrangements, and the resulting probabilities were checked against IGoR. Hypergeometric tests were used in a later analysis to score TCR-TCR, TCR-HLA and TCR-CMV co-occurrence, with a repertoire-size bias correction applied to the TCR pairs. To estimate false discovery rates, a later analysis permuted the HLA or CMV assignments 20 times. A later analysis grouped co-occurring TCRs with DBSCAN, adding TCRdist sequence similarity when clustering within HLA-allele-positive subsets. Repertoires with fewer than 30,000 or more than 120,000 public chains were left out of co-occurrence clustering, as were about five repertoires with anomalous nucleotide sharing. What TCRdb holds here is the immuneACCESS table cut down to in-frame rearrangements. Part of the clones is not present; checked against another copy, under half of the missing clones reflect an unresolved V gene, and the others are unexplained. The D gene and trimming were derived from the DNA, and the V and J assignments and clone size from that table. This sample is represented by approximately 190,000 clones; 75% to 85% of them were singletons. Jointly, the top ten make up roughly 2.1% of the sample.

The germline ends are 4 bases apart after V is trimmed by 3 bases and J by 1 base. Sequences MDHEN (CDR1) and SYDVKM (CDR2) are obtained from the germline V gene. Inclusive of the bounding cysteine and phenylalanine, the CDR3 is 13 residues long. CDR3 DNA only is kept here, 39 bases in frame from base 1. The data were taken from a study of cytomegalovirus exposure and HLA in healthy donors (dated by TCRdb to 2016 to 2017). Broadly, across the study: In an earlier analysis of 587 of the donors, less than 350 Gb of sequence data and roughly 100 million unique TCR beta sequences from 180 million or so T cells were reported. In the later analysis, no new phenotypic data were used to find candidate immune exposures; instead, reliance was placed on TCR beta sequences and their occurrence across donors. The study was designed to test whether signatures of past pathogen exposure could be identified by cataloging public T cell receptors. All discovery cohort repertoires had been generated on a single sequencing platform. In a later genetic analysis, genome-wide SNP genotypes for about three fifths of the roughly 670 donors were used, and that subset was treated as a discovery cohort. The number of typed donors differed by locus: about 629-640 for A, B, C, DRB1 and DQB1; approximately 520 for DQA1; 606 for DPA1; and around 470 for DPB1. To decide whether each TCR beta V gene segment behaved as functional or pseudogenic, an earlier analysis of approximately 600 of the donors relied on high-throughput TCR beta sequencing. Among the approximately 400 genotyped donors, around 79% belonged to the genetic ancestry cluster associated with self-reported Caucasian donors. Among under 450 genotyped donors of the cohort, an average of about 240,000 unique TCR beta nucleotide sequences were sequenced per donor, roughly 20% of them non-productive. Alongside the repertoire data, information on donor age, sex, ethnicity and CMV serostatus was compiled. High-throughput TCR immunosequencing, statistical association of individual TCRs with disease status, and machine learning were combined to predict cytomegalovirus infection status. Roughly 290 gigabases of sequencing data and tens of millions of unique TCR sequences made up an early release that covered over 550 HLA-typed donors. Because of strong linkage in the cohort, 5 or 6 DR-DQ haplotypes were treated as single units for association and clustering. Along with the roughly 700-subject first cohort, a separate validation cohort of about 110 different subjects was used. To study patterns of TCR occurrence, a later analysis re-analyzed previously published TCR beta repertoires from hundreds of donors and added high-resolution HLA genotyping. Both class I and class II loci were covered by HLA typing, at four-digit resolution. The study used immunosequencing to profile the T cell repertoires of several hundred subjects and linked those repertoires to cytomegalovirus serostatus. What the work shows at the level of the full study, not this receptor alone: Most TCR sequences were seen in very few donors, while some public TCRs were found in many individuals. Linkage disequilibrium might explain the correlated functional status among segregating V segments, but an unknown experimental factor could not be excluded. Immune exposure information for the cohort was limited to CMV serostatus. Roughly uniform sequencing depth across donors was assumed in presence/absence analyses, although this assumption may not hold. Strong co-occurrence of HLA alleles, especially DR and DQ, made assigning TCR associations to individual alleles difficult. The classifier was reported to diagnose cytomegalovirus status with high specificity and sensitivity in both the original cohort and the validation cohort. According to a later analysis, TCR association rates differed among HLA loci, with DRB1 alleles showing the most associated TCRs and HLA-C alleles showing the fewest. In vitro tests confirmed that a few of the cytomegalovirus-associated TCR beta chains recognize cytomegalovirus antigens. An earlier analysis of around 540 of the donors showed that most TCR beta V segments appeared in productive rearrangements either about 87% or about 30% of the time, which broadly matched IMGT annotations. A total of about 180 TCR beta chains were listed by the study as associated with cytomegalovirus. In this cohort, only TCR beta chains were sequenced, and detectable features were limited by the absence of alpha or paired-chain data. The earlier analysis of nearly 600 of the donors excluded some 15 rarely observed V segments, including chromosome 9 orphons, because counts were too low. According to a later analysis, parvovirus B19, influenza, CMV and Epstein-Barr virus appeared linked to several top co-occurrence clusters. Most CMV-associated TCR beta chains appeared to be HLA-restricted in a later analysis, and the HLA associations seemed to be driven largely by CMV exposure. The sequencing pipeline was judged likely to have produced a cluster of highly shared sequence variants as a technical artifact. A further reported finding was that TCR beta sequences accurately predicted the HLA-A and HLA-B alleles for most subjects in the first cohort. An association between a missense DCLRE1C variant and V-gene and J-gene trimming of TCR beta chains was found in a later genetic analysis and replicated in an independent cohort. A later analysis associated about 16,000 TCR beta sequences with specific HLA alleles at a false discovery rate of 0.05. In a later genetic analysis, fewer N-insertions in productive TCRs were reported among donors in an Asian-associated ancestry cluster than the approximately 670-donor mean. A later analysis found that HLA-associated TCR beta chains were more clonally expanded and had lower generation probabilities than equally common non-associated chains. The authors suggested that the approach could potentially be extended to other disease states and immunological phenotypes. Some IMGT-functional V segments, including TRBV6-2 and TRBV6-3, could not be distinguished by the 87-base-pair reads and were therefore excluded. Because some donors lacked HLA typing at each locus, the association tests relied only on the typed subset.

Sequenced sample: PBMCs. The chain employs TRBV28 and TRBJ2-1; the D gene is not confidently resolved. This clonotype was sampled from a young woman in good health and CMV-seropositive. The bases are TGTGCCAGCAGTTTCAGGTCCTACAATGAGCAGTTCTTC. The encoded protein is CASSFRSYNEQFF.